The present T cell receptor (beta chain) was sequenced within a study of cytomegalovirus exposure and HLA in healthy donors. This clone was seen just once. Antigen unknown. Sequencing used immunoSEQ multiplex PCR; TCRdb keeps in-frame clones, though not all of them. This sample has some 80,000 clones, with approximately 96% found just once. The CDR3 has 15 amino acids. The V gene end was trimmed by 1 base and the J gene end by 4 bases; junction bases not matched to a gene: 7. Germline CDR1 and CDR2: SGHRS and YFSETQ. Study outcomes and limitations: Most sequenced TCRs were rare (though some public TCRs occurred in many donors). TCR clusters originating in the first cohort tended to co-occur in the approximately 130 validation repertoires, according to a later analysis.

Sequencing was carried out using PBMCs. The rearrangement links TRBV5-1 to TRBJ2-7; 8 nucleotides agree with TRBD1. The origin of this receptor is a woman under 30 in good health and CMV-seronegative. The CDR3 DNA follows: TGCGCCAGCAGCTTGACAGGGGGTCCCTATTACGAGCAGTACTTC. Its translation: CASSLTGGPYYEQYF. Drawing the rest from reference TRBV5-1 and TRBJ2-7, the complete variable domain is KAGVTQTPRYLIKTRGQQVTLSCSPISGHRSVSWYQQTPGQGLQFLFEYFSETQRNKGNFPGRFSGRQFSNSRSEMNVSTLELGDSALYLCASSLTGGPYYEQYFGPGTRLTVT.